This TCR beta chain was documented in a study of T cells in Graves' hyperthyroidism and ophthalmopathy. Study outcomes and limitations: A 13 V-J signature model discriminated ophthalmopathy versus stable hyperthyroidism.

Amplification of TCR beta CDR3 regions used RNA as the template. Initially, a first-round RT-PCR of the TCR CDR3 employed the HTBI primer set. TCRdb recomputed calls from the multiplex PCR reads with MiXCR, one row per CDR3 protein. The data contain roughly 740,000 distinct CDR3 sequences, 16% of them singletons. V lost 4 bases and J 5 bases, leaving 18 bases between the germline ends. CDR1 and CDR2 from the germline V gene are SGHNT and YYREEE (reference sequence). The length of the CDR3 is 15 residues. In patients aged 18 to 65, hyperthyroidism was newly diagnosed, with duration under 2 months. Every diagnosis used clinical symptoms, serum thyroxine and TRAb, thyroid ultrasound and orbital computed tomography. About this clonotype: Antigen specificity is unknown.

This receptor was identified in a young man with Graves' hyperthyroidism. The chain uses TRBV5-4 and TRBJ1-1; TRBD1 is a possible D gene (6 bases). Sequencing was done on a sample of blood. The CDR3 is CASSPARGVRTEAFF. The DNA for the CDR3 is TGTGCCAGCAGCCCTGCCAGGGGAGTGAGAACTGAAGCTTTCTTT.